This T cell receptor beta chain was profiled in a study of blood T cell repertoires in COVID-19. As for the study in general: The United States, Italy and Spain provided the acute and convalescent COVID-19 samples. T cells, B-cell-depleted T cells, or PBMCs provided the cDNA or gDNA that served as material.

Sequencing was performed with immunoSEQ multiplex PCR; in TCRdb, only in-frame clones are kept and a portion is missing. This sample carries about 86,000 clones, roughly 84% of them seen once, and the ten largest clones take roughly a third. Trimming took 6 bases from V and 1 from J, leaving 13 bases between them. In germline, CDR1 is SNHLY, CDR2 FYNNEI. The CDR3 is 15 residues long. This TCR was recovered from a woman aged 80 or older with active or convalescent COVID-19. The sequenced material came from peripheral blood. The V call is TRBV2, the J call TRBJ1-5; D not certain. For the CDR3, the DNA is TGTGCCAGCAGGAGGGTGGGATCGAGCAATCAGCCCCAGCATTTT. Its protein product is CASRRVGSSNQPQHF.